A selection of T cell receptor beta chains follows, all from one sample in a study of cytomegalovirus exposure and HLA in healthy donors. Assay used: immunoSEQ multiplex PCR; TCRdb lists only in-frame clones, some missing. Recorded here are 45,000 to 70,000 clones; the top ten clones represent 12%. The material sequenced was PBMCs. Every receptor here comes from a woman in her twenties or thirties in good health and CMV-seropositive. Both conserved end residues are part of each CDR3. Fields, in order: V gene, J gene, D gene, CDR3 protein, CDR3 DNA. A D gene is named only where the DNA matches it firmly.

V: TRBV10-1
J: TRBJ2-3
D: TRBD2
CDR3: CASSLAGATQYF
DNA: TGCGCCAGCTCACTAGCGGGGGCCACGCAGTATTTT

V: TRBV16
J: TRBJ1-2
D: .
CDR3: CASSTRASPNYGYTF
DNA: TGTGCCAGCAGCACCAGGGCCTCTCCTAACTATGGCTACACCTTC

V: TRBV27
J: TRBJ1-6
D: TRBD1
CDR3: CASGNRGRENSPLHF
DNA: TGTGCCAGCGGAAACAGGGGTCGAGAGAATTCACCCCTCCACTTT

V: TRBV4-2
J: TRBJ2-1
D: .
CDR3: CASSRGLGNEQFF
DNA: TGTGCCAGCAGCCGGGGACTCGGCAATGAGCAGTTCTTC

V: TRBV29-1
J: TRBJ1-2
D: .
CDR3: CSVELGGLYQGYTF
DNA: TGCAGCGTTGAGTTAGGAGGCCTTTACCAAGGCTACACCTTC

V: TRBV9
J: TRBJ2-7
D: .
CDR3: CASSVAAGPFEQYF
DNA: TGTGCCAGCAGCGTAGCGGCGGGGCCCTTCGAGCAGTACTTC

V: TRBV2
J: TRBJ1-5
D: .
CDR3: CASSEDWQGGQPQHF
DNA: TGTGCCAGCAGTGAAGACTGGCAGGGTGGTCAGCCCCAGCATTTT

V: TRBV2
J: TRBJ2-6
D: .
CDR3: CASSEAPDSSGANVLTF
DNA: TGTGCCAGCAGTGAAGCCCCGGACAGCTCTGGGGCCAACGTCCTGACTTTC

V: TRBV7-2
J: TRBJ1-4
D: .
CDR3: CASSGQEVPRGEKLFF
DNA: TGTGCCAGCAGCGGTCAAGAGGTCCCCCGGGGTGAAAAACTGTTTTTT

V: TRBV9
J: TRBJ2-3
D: .
CDR3: CASSVARLDTQYF
DNA: TGTGCCAGCAGCGTAGCTAGGCTGGATACGCAGTATTTT

V: TRBV5-4
J: TRBJ2-2
D: .
CDR3: CASSFVRGNTGELFF
DNA: TGTGCCAGCAGCTTCGTCAGGGGGAACACCGGGGAGCTGTTTTTT

V: TRBV9
J: TRBJ2-2
D: TRBD2
CDR3: CASSEGGSGELFF
DNA: TGTGCCAGCAGCGAGGGAGGGTCCGGGGAGCTGTTTTTT

V: TRBV11-3
J: TRBJ2-7
D: .
CDR3: CASSRQDYEQYF
DNA: TGTGCCAGCAGCCGACAGGACTACGAGCAGTACTTC

V: TRBV4-1
J: TRBJ2-2
D: TRBD2
CDR3: CASSYRTSQNTGELFF
DNA: TGCGCCAGCAGCTATCGGACTAGCCAAAACACCGGGGAGCTGTTTTTT

V: TRBV15
J: TRBJ1-2
D: .
CDR3: CATSGKGYGYTF
DNA: TGTGCCACCAGCGGCAAGGGGTATGGCTACACCTTC